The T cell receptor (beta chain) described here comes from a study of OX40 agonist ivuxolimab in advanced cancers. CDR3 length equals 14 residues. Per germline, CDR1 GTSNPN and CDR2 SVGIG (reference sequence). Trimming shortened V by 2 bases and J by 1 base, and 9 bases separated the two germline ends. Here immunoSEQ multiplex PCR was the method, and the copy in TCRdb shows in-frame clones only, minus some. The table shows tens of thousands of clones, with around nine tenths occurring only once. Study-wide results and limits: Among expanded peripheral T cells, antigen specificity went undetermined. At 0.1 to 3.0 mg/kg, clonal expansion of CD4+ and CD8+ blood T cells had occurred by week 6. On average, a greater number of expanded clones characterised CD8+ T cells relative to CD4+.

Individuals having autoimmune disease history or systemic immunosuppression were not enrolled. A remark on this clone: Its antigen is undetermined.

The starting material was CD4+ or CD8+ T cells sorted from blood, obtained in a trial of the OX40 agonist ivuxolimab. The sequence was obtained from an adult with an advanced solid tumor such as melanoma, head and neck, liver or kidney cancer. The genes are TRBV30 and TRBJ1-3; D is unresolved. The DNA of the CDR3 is TGTGCCTGGAGTCACGGTGTGTCTGGAAACACCATATATTTT. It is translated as CAWSHGVSGNTIYF.